This TCR beta chain was captured by sequencing in a study of blood T cell repertoires in COVID-19. CDR3 length equals 10 residues. The germline V and J ends were trimmed by 7 bases and 10 bases, with 13 bases remaining between them. The germline V gene encodes CDR1 DFQATT and CDR2 SNEGSKA (reference sequence). This table comes from immunoSEQ multiplex PCR, and its TCRdb copy is limited to in-frame clones, with some not included. The sample lists 330,000 or so clones, about 90% occurring once. Those who participated ranged in age from 18 to 89 years and resided in about two dozen US areas. This TCR was sampled from a woman in her 30s who had been exposed to COVID-19. V and J are TRBV20-1 and TRBJ1-1; D is perhaps TRBD1 (6 bases). Source material: PBMCs or T cells enriched from blood (not recorded which). The CDR3, as DNA: TGCAGTGTGGGGGCTTGGGGAGCTTTCTTT. Translated: CSVGAWGAFF.